This T cell receptor beta chain originates from a study of T cells in Graves' hyperthyroidism and ophthalmopathy. Overall study findings and caveats: Among clonotypes expanded in thyroid above 0.001, most were also found in blood. The model's output predicted ophthalmopathy at a median of about 5.9 months prior to onset.

TCR beta CDR3 regions were amplified from RNA. The HTBI set primed first-round TCR CDR3 RT-PCR. TCRdb recomputed calls from the multiplex PCR reads with MiXCR, one row per CDR3 protein. The sample includes some 550,000 distinct CDR3 sequences, more than 15% of them seen just once. Germline CDR1 is MGHRA and CDR2 is YSYEKL. Losses at the gene ends were 1 base for V and 8 bases for J; bases not matched to a gene: 6. The CDR3 totals 17 residues. Lactation, pregnancy, other autoimmune disease or uncontrolled infection led to exclusion of patients. Fresh peripheral blood, 7.5 to 10 ml, yielded the PBMCs. This clonotype has a handful of counts. No antigen is known for it.

This TCR was recovered from a woman aged 40 to 50 with Graves' ophthalmopathy. Sequencing was done on a sample of blood. V is TRBV4-1 and J is TRBJ2-3; 16 bases align to TRBD2. CDR3 sequence: CASSQAGTSGGEGTQYF. Written as DNA, the CDR3 is TGCGCCAGCAGCCAAGCCGGGACTAGCGGGGGGGAGGGTACGCAGTATTTT.